This T cell receptor (beta chain) was sequenced during a study of blood T cells in healthy people across ages. PBMCs, at least 6 million per sample, were isolated. Total RNA, at least 6 micrograms per sample, was extracted from PBMCs. Trimming stripped 2 bases from V and 4 bases from J, with 16 bases between. There are 15 residues in the CDR3. Germline loops: CDR1 GTSNPN, CDR2 SVGIG (reference sequence). A J-beta primer mix and a sample-barcoded 5' primer were used in a second PCR of roughly 7 to 12 cycles. The authors tagged each cDNA molecule using a template-switch adaptor with 12 random nucleotides. From the 5' RACE reads, TCRdb called clonotypes with MiXCR, one entry per CDR3 protein. Of some 800,000 distinct CDR3 sequences in the sample, around 43% were seen once. Study results and limitations: Estimates of total diversity, which came from one million sequenced T cells, were considered to be underestimates.

Remarks on this clonotype: The antigen is undetermined.

The chain uses TRBV30 and TRBJ2-3; D is undetermined. The origin of this receptor is a man aged 60-69 years in good health. Input material: blood. The CDR3 coding sequence is TGTGCCTGGAGTATAGTTTCGTCCGGAGCAGATACGCAGTATTTT. Translating gives CAWSIVSSGADTQYF.